This is a list of T cell receptor beta chains from one sample in a study of beta chain features in type 1 diabetes. Profiled with immunoSEQ multiplex PCR; TCRdb holds only in-frame clones, not every one. This table has some 26,000 clones, over 65% appearing once. The sample taken for sequencing was stem cell memory CD4+ T cells from blood. Receptor source: a woman between 40 and 55 years old with type 1 diabetes. The CDR3 runs from the conserved cysteine through the conserved F or W. Clone size is stated in some rows and not others, as once, few, many or a class when expanded.

TRBJ2-1,TRBV5-1,.,CASSFSRVEDEQFF
TRBJ2-7,TRBV4-3,few,CASSPLVRGYEQYF
TRBJ2-3,TRBV14,.,CASSAPGGRADTQYF
TRBJ1-2,TRBV7-9,.,CASSWGQGDGYTF
TRBJ1-1,TRBV4-1,.,CASSRQVNTEAFF
TRBJ2-1,TRBV6-1,.,CASSDQGGPPYNEQFF
TRBJ1-2,TRBV18,once,CASSPGEYGYTF
TRBJ1-1,TRBV5-4,.,CASSSPGQGNTEAFF
TRBJ2-5,TRBV7-2,.,CASSLGPQLVGETQYF
TRBJ2-7,TRBV7-2,few,CASSLREAGYEQYF
TRBJ1-1,TRBV7-9,.,CASSLAGGLGTEAFF